This T cell receptor (beta chain) appears in the sequencing data of a study of Ad26.COV2.S vaccination and SARS-CoV-2 variants. Study background: The donor was enrolled in the Ad26.COV2.S arm of the COV1001 trial. Ad26.COV2.S, an intramuscular injection, was given once or twice 56 days apart.

The treatment denotes: roughly 18 received Ad26.COV2.S at low or high dose, single or two shots; roughly five received placebo; per-sample allocation not given. Collection of the samples took place on day 63 after the first injection of vaccine or placebo. Immunization relied on an Ad26 vector, which expressed Wuhan-strain SARS-CoV-2 spike. Germline V gene sequence: CDR1 MNHEY, CDR2 SMNVEV (reference sequence). The CDR3 consists of 14 residues. The V segment lost 5 bases and the J segment 3 bases; nucleotides outside the gene matches: 5. This clone was seen just once. TCRdb's table, derived via immunoSEQ multiplex PCR, lists solely in-frame clones and lacks some. The table includes some 340,000 clones, around four fifths detected once.

The chain uses TRBV27 and TRBJ2-7, with 9 bases matching TRBD2. The sequence was collected from a person aged 18-60 years who received the Ad26.COV2.S COVID-19 vaccine or a placebo. The sequences come from peripheral blood, collected in a trial of Ad26.COV2.S vaccine versus placebo. CDR3 in DNA: TGTGCCAGCAGTAAGACTAGCGGAAACTACGAGCAGTACTTC. Encoded protein: CASSKTSGNYEQYF.